Below, 24 T cell receptor beta chains from the same sample are listed, as sequenced in a study of T-cell memory formation after mild COVID-19. TCRdb re-analysed the 5' RACE reads in MiXCR, keeping a single row per CDR3 protein. The sample shows 200,000 to 300,000 distinct CDR3 sequences, over 8.5% of them seen only once. Input material: PBMCs or a T cell subset sorted from them (not recorded which). Every receptor here comes from a man aged 18 to 35 who had mild COVID-19 (a few samples of this study predate the infection). Cell type and time point are not known.

The rearrangement joins TRBV3-1 to TRBJ1-3; D gene uncertain. V gave up 4 bases and J gave up 0 bases, with 10 bases separating them. The CDR3 spans 15 residues. CDR1 and CDR2 (germline): LGHDT, YNNKEL (reference sequence). Here the CDR3 reads CASSLDSSSGNTIYF. CDR3 in DNA: TGTGCCAGCAGCCTGGACTCGAGCTCTGGAAACACCATATATTTT.

The chain couples TRBV13 to TRBJ1-6; D remains ambiguous. The CDR3 consists of 15 residues. Deletions cut 5 bases from V and 0 bases from J, with 8 bases between. Germline V gives CDR1 PRHDT, CDR2 FYEKMQ (reference sequence). The CDR3 protein is CASSRAGSYNSPLHF. As DNA, the CDR3 is TGTGCCAGCAGCCGGGCTGGCTCCTATAATTCACCCCTCCACTTT.

There are a few counts of this clonotype. This rearrangement joins TRBV15 to TRBJ2-1; tentatively, D is TRBD2 (6 bases). The CDR3 extends over 13 amino acids. Germline values: CDR1 LNHNV, CDR2 YYDKDF (reference sequence). Deletions cut 5 bases from V and 12 bases from J, with 17 bases between. The CDR3 coding sequence is TGTGCCACCAGCCCCCGGGCTGGGACTCTGCAGTTCTTC. Translated: CATSPRAGTLQFF.

In its sample, this clonotype was seen a few times. V is TRBV28 and J is TRBJ2-5, with D perhaps matching TRBD1 or TRBD2 (6 bases each). The CDR3 loop spans 14 amino acids. V was pared by 2 bases and J by 6 bases, with 13 bases between. Germline V gives CDR1 MDHEN, CDR2 SYDVKM. The CDR3 DNA follows: TGTGCCAGCAGTTTACCGGGGGCTCGGAAGACCCAGTACTTC. Translated, it gives CASSLPGARKTQYF.

The V call is TRBV7-2, the J call TRBJ2-1; TRBD1 aligns across 7 bases. The CDR3 contains 15 residues. Germline CDR1 and CDR2: SGHTA and FQGNSA. J lost 4 bases, V lost 6 bases, and 9 bases had no gene match. Here the CDR3 reads CASSRGGPIYNEQFF. The CDR3 DNA is TGTGCCAGCAGTAGAGGGGGCCCCATATACAATGAGCAGTTCTTC.

J is TRBJ2-3 and V is TRBV4-1; D is ambiguous. This CDR3 has 16 amino acids. Germline CDR1 MGHRA, CDR2 YSYEKL. V lost 0 bases and J 0 bases, leaving 10 bases between the germline ends. The CDR3, as DNA: TGCGCCAGCAGCCAAGAATGGATCCCTAGCACAGATACGCAGTATTTT. This gives the protein CASSQEWIPSTDTQYF.

This clonotype was seen many times. The chain couples TRBV20-1 to TRBJ2-2; D not resolved. Deletions cut 3 bases from V and 7 bases from J, with 12 bases between. Germline V lookup: CDR1 DFQATT, CDR2 SNEGSKA (reference sequence). The CDR3 is 13 amino acids. The CDR3 DNA reads as TGCAGTGCTAGTAACTATGTCGACGGGGAGCTGTTTTTT. Amino acid sequence: CSASNYVDGELFF.

Ten or more counts support this clonotype. V is TRBV27 and J is TRBJ1-5; 7 bases align to TRBD1. Germline V gene lookup returns CDR1 MNHEY and CDR2 SMNVEV (reference sequence). CDR3 length: 13 amino acids. V shed 3 bases, J shed 6 bases, and the junction held 2 bases outside the gene matches. The CDR3 region has the DNA TGTGCCAGCAGTTTTGAGGGGGCTCAGCCCCAGCATTTT. Protein: CASSFEGAQPQHF.

The rearrangement links TRBV12-3 or TRBV12-4 to TRBJ1-1; no clear D gene. CDR3 length: 13 residues. The V end was cut by 6 bases, the J end by 0 bases, with 8 bases between. The CDR3 is CASRFGVNTEAFF. In DNA, the CDR3 is TGTGCCAGCAGGTTTGGAGTGAACACTGAAGCTTTCTTT.

This clonotype came up a few times. The chain combines TRBV7-9 with TRBJ1-6, with 7 bases fitting TRBD1. With V trimmed by 2 bases and J by 9 bases, 4 bases remained unmatched. CDR1 and CDR2 from the germline V gene are SEHNR and FQNEAQ (reference sequence). This CDR3 spans 14 amino acids. CDR3 sequence reads: CASSLSPGGSPLHF. CDR3 in DNA: TGTGCCAGCAGCTTATCCCCAGGGGGTTCACCCCTCCACTTT. Using reference TRBV7-9 and TRBJ1-6 for the parts outside the CDR3, the full variable domain is DTGVSQNPRHKITKRGQNVTFRCDPISEHNRLYWYRQTLGQGPEFLTYFQNEAQLEKSRLLSDRFSAERPKGSFSTLEIQRTEQGDSAMYLCASSLSPGGSPLHFGNGTRLTVT.

The rearrangement joins TRBV4-1 to TRBJ1-5; 8 positions match TRBD1. The CDR3 runs to 16 residues. The V segment lost 0 bases and the J segment 7 bases; nucleotides outside the gene matches: 8. Per germline, CDR1 MGHRA and CDR2 YSYEKL. The CDR3 DNA reads TGCGCCAGCAGCCAAGACCGGACAGGGCTAGGGCAGCCCCAGCATTTT. Protein product: CASSQDRTGLGQPQHF.

This clonotype was counted between two and nine times. The chain combines TRBV12-3 or TRBV12-4 with TRBJ1-2; 12 bases fit TRBD1. The CDR3 sequence is 16 residues long. Losses at the gene ends were 3 bases for V and 0 bases for J; bases not matched to a gene: 2. CDR3 in amino acids: CASSFGTGGSNYGYTF. The CDR3, as DNA: TGTGCCAGCAGTTTTGGGACAGGGGGCTCTAACTATGGCTACACCTTC.

This clonotype was found a few times. The V and J genes are TRBV27 and TRBJ2-1; possibly TRBD1 for D (7 bases). There are 16 residues in the CDR3. The germline V gene has CDR1 MNHEY and CDR2 SMNVEV (reference sequence). Trimming took off 5 bases at V and 0 bases at J, with 14 bases between the two ends. For the CDR3, the DNA is TGTGCCAGCAGTCTTCAGGGGGGACCCTCCTACAATGAGCAGTTCTTC. It translates to CASSLQGGPSYNEQFF.

This sequence joins TRBV6-5 and TRBJ2-7; the D is unclear. The CDR3 consists of 14 residues. Germline CDR1 MNHEY, CDR2 SVGAGI. The V gene lost 6 bases and the J gene lost 2 bases, with 14 bases spanning the gap. The CDR3 spells CASSRPSGAYEQYF. CDR3 DNA sequence: TGTGCCAGCAGCCGACCCAGTGGGGCCTACGAGCAGTACTTC.

The chain's CDR3 is CASNYGGQPQHF. CDR3 in DNA: TGTGCCAGTAACTATGGGGGTCAGCCCCAGCATTTT. The genes are TRBV6-1 and TRBJ1-5, with D possibly TRBD1 on 5 matching bases. This CDR3 is built from 12 residues. The V gene's germline CDR1 is MNHNS and CDR2 SASEGT. V lost 9 bases and J lost 6, with 12 bases in between.

This clonotype came up many times. The V and J genes are TRBV10-3 and TRBJ2-4; D is perhaps TRBD2 (5 bases). The V end was cut by 4 bases, the J end by 6 bases, with 7 bases between. The CDR3 totals 12 residues. Germline CDR1 and CDR2: ENHRY and SYGVKD. The CDR3 region has the DNA TGTGCCATCAGTGCTGAGGGAAACATTCAGTACTTC. Encoded protein: CAISAEGNIQYF.

This clonotype has a handful of counts. This sequence joins TRBV20-1 and TRBJ2-7, with 8 bases identical to TRBD1. The CDR3 contains 15 residues. Germline values: CDR1 DFQATT, CDR2 SNEGSKA (reference sequence). With 5 bases clipped from V and 6 bases from J, the junction kept 15 bases outside the gene matches. The CDR3 reads CSAVVSGQGVGEQYF. The CDR3, as DNA: TGCAGTGCTGTAGTCTCCGGACAGGGTGTGGGCGAGCAGTACTTC.

This chain connects TRBV4-1 to TRBJ1-1; possible D gene TRBD1, 5 bases. The germline gives CDR1 MGHRA, CDR2 YSYEKL. The length of the CDR3 is 12 residues. V dropped 4 bases and J dropped 4 bases, with 7 bases sitting between them. DNA of the CDR3: TGCGCCAGCAGCCGAGGGGTCACTGAAGCTTTCTTT. This translates into CASSRGVTEAFF.

This chain links TRBV5-4 with TRBJ2-1, with a weak D call TRBD2 (6 bases). Germline values: CDR1 SGHNT, CDR2 YYREEE (reference sequence). The CDR3 spans 12 residues. V shed 4 bases and J shed 9 bases, with 11 bases lying between them. The CDR3 region has the DNA TGTGCCAGCAGCGTGGGACTTGGTGAGCAGTTCTTC. Translated, it gives CASSVGLGEQFF.

This clonotype came up a few times. The rearrangement uses TRBV5-1 and TRBJ2-3; D not resolved. Trimming took 8 bases from V and 5 from J, leaving 6 bases between them. Looked up from germline, CDR1 is SGHRS and CDR2 is YFSETQ. This CDR3 comprises 10 residues. CDR3 in amino acids: CARVKDTQYF. In DNA, the CDR3 is TGCGCCAGGGTGAAAGATACGCAGTATTTT.

This clonotype was detected only a few times. The chain employs TRBV10-2 and TRBJ2-3; 13 bases are shared with TRBD2. CDR1 is WSHSY, CDR2 SAAADI, per germline. The CDR3 runs 15 residues. With 6 bases clipped from V and 2 bases from J, the junction kept 2 bases outside the gene matches. The CDR3 reads CASRTSGGVTDTQYF. Here the CDR3 DNA reads TGCGCCAGCAGAACTAGCGGGGGGGTCACAGATACGCAGTATTTT.

This clonotype was seen only a few times. The chain employs TRBV5-6 and TRBJ1-4; no firm D call. The germline V gene has CDR1 SGHDT and CDR2 YYEEEE. CDR3 size: 15 residues. Trimming cost V 5 bases and J 3 bases, with 14 bases left between them. CDR3 sequence (DNA): TGTGCCAGCAGACCCAGCCACCGCCCTAATGAAAAACTGTTTTTT. Protein sequence: CASRPSHRPNEKLFF.

The chain employs TRBV12-3 or TRBV12-4 and TRBJ2-3; TRBD2 agrees at 7 bases. CDR3 size: 15 residues. Unmatched junction bases numbered 12, after V lost 7 bases and J lost 5 bases. CDR3 sequence reads: CASTSGGRVRDTQYF. The DNA of the CDR3 is TGTGCCAGCACCTCGGGGGGTAGGGTCCGAGATACGCAGTATTTT.

The chain uses TRBV2 and TRBJ2-1; D perhaps matches TRBD2 (5 bases). Trimming removed 4 bases at V and 5 bases at J, with 12 bases between. The germline gives CDR1 SNHLY, CDR2 FYNNEI. The CDR3 loop spans 14 amino acids. CDR3 sequence (DNA): TGTGCCAGCAGTGCCCGAGGGAACCACAATGAGCAGTTCTTC. It specifies CASSARGNHNEQFF.